The sequence of this T cell receptor beta chain was determined in a study of blood T cells in healthy people across ages. CDR3 length equals 15 residues. Germline CDR1 is MGHRA and CDR2 is YSYEKL. V dropped 3 bases and J dropped 9 bases, with 18 bases sitting between them. Primed by a sample-barcoded 5' primer and a J-beta primer mix, a second PCR proceeded for about 6 to 12 cycles. Through a template-switch adaptor with 12 random nucleotides, each cDNA molecule received a tag. MiXCR, run by TCRdb on the 5' RACE reads, gives a single entry per CDR3 protein. The data hold 1.5 million to 2 million distinct CDR3 sequences, with roughly 32% observed a single time. In its sample, this clonotype was seen many times. As yet, its antigen is unknown. General study results and limits: It was the long-lived donors that had more naive CD4+ cells and higher diversity than aged donors. PBMCs went unsorted, and a conclusive naive versus antigen-experienced comparison was therefore prevented.

The gene calls are TRBV4-1 and TRBJ2-1; D perhaps matches TRBD1 (6 bases). The receptor was derived from a woman under 40 in good health. Input material: blood. In DNA, the CDR3 is TGCGCCAGCAGCCACCAGGGGCGGTCAGTCCGTGAGCAGTTCTTC. Its protein is CASSHQGRSVREQFF.